This note documents a single T cell receptor beta chain sequence. Data came from immunoSEQ multiplex PCR; TCRdb stores just in-frame clones and leaves some out. The sample contains over 2 million clones, 95% of which appear only once. The record originates from a study of shared clonotypes between healthy human individuals. The junction had 7 bases not matched to a gene; V was cut back by 0 bases and J by 6 bases. The CDR3 loop spans 14 amino acids. Germline loops: CDR1 SQVTM, CDR2 ANQGSEA. The clonotype originates from a man between 18 and 35 years old in good health. This chain joins TRBV29-1 and TRBJ2-7, with 8 bases fitting TRBD1. The specimen was naive CD4+ T cells sorted from blood. The subset here: CD45RA+ positively selected. The CDR3 here is CSVEDRGTGAEQYF. The CDR3 DNA reads TGCAGCGTTGAAGATCGAGGGACAGGTGCCGAGCAGTACTTC.